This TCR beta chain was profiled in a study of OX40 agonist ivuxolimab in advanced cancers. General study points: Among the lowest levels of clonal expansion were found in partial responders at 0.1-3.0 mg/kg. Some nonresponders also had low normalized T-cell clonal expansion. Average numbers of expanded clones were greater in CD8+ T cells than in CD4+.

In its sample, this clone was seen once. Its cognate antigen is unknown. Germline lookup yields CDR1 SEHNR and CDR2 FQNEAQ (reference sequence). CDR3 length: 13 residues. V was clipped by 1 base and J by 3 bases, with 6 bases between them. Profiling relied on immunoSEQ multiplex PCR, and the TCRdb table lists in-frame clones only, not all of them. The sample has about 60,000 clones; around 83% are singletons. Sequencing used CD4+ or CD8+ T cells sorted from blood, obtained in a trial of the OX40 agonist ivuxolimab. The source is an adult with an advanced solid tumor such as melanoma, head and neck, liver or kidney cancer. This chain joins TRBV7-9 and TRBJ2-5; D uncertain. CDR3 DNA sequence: TGTGCCAGCAGCTTAGGAGGAGAAGAGACCCAGTACTTC. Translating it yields CASSLGGEETQYF.